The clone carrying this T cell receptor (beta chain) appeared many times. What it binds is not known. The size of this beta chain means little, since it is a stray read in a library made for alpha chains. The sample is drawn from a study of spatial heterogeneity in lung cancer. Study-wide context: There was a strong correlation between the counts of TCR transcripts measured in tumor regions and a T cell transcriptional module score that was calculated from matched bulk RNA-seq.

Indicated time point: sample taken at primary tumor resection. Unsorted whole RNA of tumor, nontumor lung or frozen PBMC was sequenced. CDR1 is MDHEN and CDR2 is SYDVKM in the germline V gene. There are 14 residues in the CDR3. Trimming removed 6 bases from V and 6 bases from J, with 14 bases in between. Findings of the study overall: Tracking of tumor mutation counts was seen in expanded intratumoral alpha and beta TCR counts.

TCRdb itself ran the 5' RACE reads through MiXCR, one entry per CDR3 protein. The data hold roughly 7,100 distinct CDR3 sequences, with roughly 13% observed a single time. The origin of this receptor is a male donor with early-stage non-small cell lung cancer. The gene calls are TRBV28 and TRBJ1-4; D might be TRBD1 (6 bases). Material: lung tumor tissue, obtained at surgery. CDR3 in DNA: TGTGCCAGCAGAAGGTGGACAGCCGATGAAAAACTGTTTTTT. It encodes CASRRWTADEKLFF.